This record covers a single TCR beta chain. The data are from a study of technical replicates of blood from a few donors. Germline V gives CDR1 LNHDA, CDR2 SQIVND (reference sequence). V lost 5 bases and J lost 0, with 11 bases in between. The CDR3 runs to 15 residues. TCRdb keeps only in-frame clones here, not all; method: immunoSEQ multiplex PCR. The sample has under 95,000 clones, roughly 94% seen once; the top ten hold 0.2% to 0.3%. The chain carries TRBV19 and TRBJ1-3, with D perhaps TRBD1 (6 bases). The sample taken for sequencing was T cells isolated from PBMCs. The sequence was collected from a human donor in good health. In DNA, the CDR3 is TGTGCCAGTAGTTTGACAGGAAACTCTGGAAACACCATATATTTT. Protein: CASSLTGNSGNTIYF.